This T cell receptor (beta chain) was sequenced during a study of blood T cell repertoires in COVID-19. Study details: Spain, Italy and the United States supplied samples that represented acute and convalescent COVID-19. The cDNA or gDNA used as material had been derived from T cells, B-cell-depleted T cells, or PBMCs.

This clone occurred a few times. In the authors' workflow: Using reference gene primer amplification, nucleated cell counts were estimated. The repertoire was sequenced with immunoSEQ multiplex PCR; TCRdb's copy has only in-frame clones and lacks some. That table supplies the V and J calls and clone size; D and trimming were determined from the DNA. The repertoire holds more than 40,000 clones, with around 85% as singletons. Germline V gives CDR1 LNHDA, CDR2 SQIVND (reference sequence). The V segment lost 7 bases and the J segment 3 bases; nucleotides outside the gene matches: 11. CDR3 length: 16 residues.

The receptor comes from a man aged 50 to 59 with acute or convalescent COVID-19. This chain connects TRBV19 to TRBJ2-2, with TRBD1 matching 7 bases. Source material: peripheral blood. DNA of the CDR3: TGTGCCAGTACCCCAGGGGGTAGGCGGTACACCGGGGAGCTGTTTTTT. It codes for CASTPGGRRYTGELFF.